This T cell receptor (beta chain) was recovered during a study of blood T cell repertoires in COVID-19. Study-level background: Spain, Italy and the United States supplied samples that represented acute and convalescent COVID-19. T cells, B-cell-depleted T cells, or PBMCs provided the cDNA or gDNA that served as material.

V was clipped by 5 bases and J by 7 bases, with 20 bases between them. CDR1 and CDR2 (germline): LNHDA, SQIVND (reference sequence). There are 16 residues in the CDR3. This clone was seen just once. Sequenced by immunoSEQ multiplex PCR; TCRdb stores in-frame clones only, minus some. This sample has about 230,000 clones, with 83% found just once. Sequenced sample: peripheral blood. The TCR comes from a man at least 80 years old with acute or convalescent COVID-19. V gene TRBV19 combines with J gene TRBJ2-2, with D possibly matching TRBD2 (6 bases). The CDR3 DNA sequence: TGTGCCAGTAGTCCCTTTTCGGGAGCACGGGTCGGGGAGCTGTTTTTT. Its translation: CASSPFSGARVGELFF.